This T cell receptor (beta chain) was recorded in a study of tumor-infiltrating lymphocytes in glioblastoma multiforme. Study-level points and caveats: Unequal TCR RNA per T cell might skew measured clone sizes.

As to this clonotype: Antigen: not known.

Three nested ARM-PCR rounds with V-beta and C-beta primers built TCRB libraries. TCRB-specific cDNA synthesis used around 550 ng of total RNA. No unique molecular identifiers were described for these TCRB libraries. In TCRdb, the multiplex PCR reads were re-called with MiXCR into one record per CDR3 protein. Of fewer than 25,000 distinct CDR3 sequences in the sample, roughly 68% were seen once. The sequenced material came from peripheral blood. The sequence derives from a male donor with glioblastoma.

CDR3 region: CSARDVGGAKTQYF. CDR3 bases: TGCAGTGCTAGAGATGTTGGGGGGGCGAAGACCCAGTACTTC. The rearrangement links TRBV20-1 to TRBJ2-5, with a weak D call TRBD2 (7 bases). The CDR3 totals 14 residues. Germline V gene lookup returns CDR1 DFQATT and CDR2 SNEGSKA (reference sequence). Trimming took off 0 bases at V and 6 bases at J, with 14 bases between the two ends.